This entry describes one T cell receptor (beta chain). TCRdb re-called the 5' RACE reads through MiXCR, storing one row per CDR3 protein. The sample has 450,000 to 650,000 distinct CDR3 sequences, 12% to 15% seen once. This entry comes from a study of identical twins. CDR3 length: 13 amino acids. The V gene end was trimmed by 5 bases and the J gene end by 8 bases; junction bases not matched to a gene: 4. Germline V lookup: CDR1 SGHTA, CDR2 FQGTGA. This same sample was also part of a study on yellow fever vaccine responses in identical twins. That paper adds: On the reported evidence, twins' vaccine T cell responses seemed partly convergent and partly personalized.

The chain carries TRBV7-3 and TRBJ1-4, with 8 bases aligning to TRBD1. The origin of this receptor is a woman aged 18 to 35 in good health. Material for sequencing was CD4+ T cells sorted from blood. The CDR3 DNA sequence: TGTGCCAGCAGCCAGGGGGCTGGAGAAAAACTGTTTTTT. Residues: CASSQGAGEKLFF.